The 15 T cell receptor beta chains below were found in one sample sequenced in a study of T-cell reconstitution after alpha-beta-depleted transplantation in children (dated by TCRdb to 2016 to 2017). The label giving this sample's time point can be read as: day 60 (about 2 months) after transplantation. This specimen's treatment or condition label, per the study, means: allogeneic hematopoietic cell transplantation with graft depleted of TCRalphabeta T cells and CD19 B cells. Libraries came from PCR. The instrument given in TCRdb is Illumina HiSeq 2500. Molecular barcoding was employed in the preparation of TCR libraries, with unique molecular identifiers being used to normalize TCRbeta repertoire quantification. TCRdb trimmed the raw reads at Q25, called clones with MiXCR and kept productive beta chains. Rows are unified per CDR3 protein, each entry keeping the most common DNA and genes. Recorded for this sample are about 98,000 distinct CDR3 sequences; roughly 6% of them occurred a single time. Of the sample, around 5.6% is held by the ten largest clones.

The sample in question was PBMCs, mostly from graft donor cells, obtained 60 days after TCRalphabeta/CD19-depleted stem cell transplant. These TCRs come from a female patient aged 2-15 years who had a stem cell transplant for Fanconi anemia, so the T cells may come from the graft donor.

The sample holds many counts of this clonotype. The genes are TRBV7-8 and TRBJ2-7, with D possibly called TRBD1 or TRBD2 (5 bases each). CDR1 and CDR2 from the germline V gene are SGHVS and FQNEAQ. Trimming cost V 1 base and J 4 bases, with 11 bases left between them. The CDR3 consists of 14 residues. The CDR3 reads CASSLGGTLYEQYF. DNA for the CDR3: TGTGCCAGCAGCTTAGGGGGGACCTTATACGAGCAGTACTTC.

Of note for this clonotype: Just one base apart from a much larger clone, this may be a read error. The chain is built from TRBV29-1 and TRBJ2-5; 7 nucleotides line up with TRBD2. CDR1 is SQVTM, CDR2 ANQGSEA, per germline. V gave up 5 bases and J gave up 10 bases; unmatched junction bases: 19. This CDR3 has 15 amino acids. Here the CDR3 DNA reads TGCAGCGTTCATTTGGGGGGAGGGCCTGAAAAGAGCCAGTACTTC. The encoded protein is CSVHLGGGPEKSQYF. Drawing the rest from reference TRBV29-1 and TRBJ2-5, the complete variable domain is SAVISQKPSRDICQRGTSLTIQCQVDSQVTMMFWYRQQPGQSLTLIATANQGSEATYESGFVIDKFPISRPNLTFSTLTVSNMSPEDSSIYLCSVHLGGGPEKSQYFGPGTRLLVL.

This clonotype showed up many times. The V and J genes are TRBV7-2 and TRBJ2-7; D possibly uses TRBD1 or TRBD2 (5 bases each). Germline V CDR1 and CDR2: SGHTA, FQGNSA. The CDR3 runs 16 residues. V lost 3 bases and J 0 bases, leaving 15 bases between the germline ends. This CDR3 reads CASSFEGTRSSYEQYF. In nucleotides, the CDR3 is TGTGCCAGCAGCTTCGAGGGGACCCGGAGCTCCTACGAGCAGTACTTC.

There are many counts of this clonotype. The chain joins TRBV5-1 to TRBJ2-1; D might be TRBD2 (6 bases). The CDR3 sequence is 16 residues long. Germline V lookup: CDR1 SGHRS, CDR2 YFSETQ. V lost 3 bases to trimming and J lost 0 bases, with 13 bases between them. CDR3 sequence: CASSYAGRASYNEQFF. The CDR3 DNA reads TGCGCCAGCAGCTACGCCGGGAGAGCCTCCTACAATGAGCAGTTCTTC.

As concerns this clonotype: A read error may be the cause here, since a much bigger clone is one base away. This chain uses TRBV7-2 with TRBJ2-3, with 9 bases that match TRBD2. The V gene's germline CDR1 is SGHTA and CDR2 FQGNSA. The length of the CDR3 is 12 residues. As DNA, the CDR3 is TGTGCAAGCGGGGGGAGCACAGTTACGCAGTATTTT. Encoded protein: CASGGSTVTQYF.

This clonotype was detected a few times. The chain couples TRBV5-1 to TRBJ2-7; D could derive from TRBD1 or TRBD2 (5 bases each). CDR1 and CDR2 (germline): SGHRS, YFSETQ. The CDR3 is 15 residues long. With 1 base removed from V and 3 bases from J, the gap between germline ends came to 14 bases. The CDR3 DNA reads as TGCGCCAGCAGCTTGACGGGACCGACCAACTACGAGCAGTACTTC. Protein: CASSLTGPTNYEQYF.

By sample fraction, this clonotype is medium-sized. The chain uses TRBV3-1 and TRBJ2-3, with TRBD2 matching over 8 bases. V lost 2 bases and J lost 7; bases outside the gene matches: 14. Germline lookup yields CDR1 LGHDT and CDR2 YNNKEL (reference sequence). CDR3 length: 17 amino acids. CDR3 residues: CASSQNLGGGGFNTQYF. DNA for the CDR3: TGTGCCAGCAGCCAAAATCTCGGCGGCGGGGGGTTCAATACGCAGTATTTT.

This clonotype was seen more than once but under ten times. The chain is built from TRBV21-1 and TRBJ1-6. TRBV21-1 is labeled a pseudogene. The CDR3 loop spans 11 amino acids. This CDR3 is CASTRSPPLHF. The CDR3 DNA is TGTGCCAGCACCAGGTCGCCACCCCTCCACTTT.

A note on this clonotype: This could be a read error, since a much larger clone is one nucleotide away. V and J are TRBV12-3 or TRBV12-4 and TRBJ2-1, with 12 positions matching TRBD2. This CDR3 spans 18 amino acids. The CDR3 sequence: CTSSLAGLLAGGNNEQFF. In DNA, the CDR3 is TGTACCAGCAGTTTAGCGGGGCTACTAGCGGGAGGTAACAATGAGCAGTTCTTC.

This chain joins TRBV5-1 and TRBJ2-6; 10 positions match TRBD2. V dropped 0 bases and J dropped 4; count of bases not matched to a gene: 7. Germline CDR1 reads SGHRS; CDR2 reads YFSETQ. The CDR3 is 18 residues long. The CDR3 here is CASSLVLAGATGANVLTF. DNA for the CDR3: TGCGCCAGCAGCTTGGTCCTAGCGGGAGCGACCGGGGCCAACGTCCTGACTTTC.

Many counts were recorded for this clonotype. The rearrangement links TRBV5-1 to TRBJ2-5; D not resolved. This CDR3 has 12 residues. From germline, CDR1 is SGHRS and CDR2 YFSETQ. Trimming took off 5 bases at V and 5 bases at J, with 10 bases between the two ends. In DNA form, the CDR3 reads TGCGCCAGCAGTCCGGCCTTGGAGACCCAGTACTTC. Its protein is CASSPALETQYF.

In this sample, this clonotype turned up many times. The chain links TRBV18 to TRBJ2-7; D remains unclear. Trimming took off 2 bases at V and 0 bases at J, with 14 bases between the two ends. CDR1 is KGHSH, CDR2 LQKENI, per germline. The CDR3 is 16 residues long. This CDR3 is CASSPGLGWSSYEQYF. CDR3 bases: TGTGCCAGCTCACCAGGGTTAGGGTGGAGCTCCTACGAGCAGTACTTC.

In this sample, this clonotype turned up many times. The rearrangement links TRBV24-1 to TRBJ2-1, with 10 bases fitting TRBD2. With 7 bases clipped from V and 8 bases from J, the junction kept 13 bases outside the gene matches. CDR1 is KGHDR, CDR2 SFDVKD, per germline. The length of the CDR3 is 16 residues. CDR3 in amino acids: CATSPLETSGRDEQFF. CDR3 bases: TGTGCCACCAGCCCCCTCGAGACTAGCGGGCGGGATGAGCAGTTCTTC.

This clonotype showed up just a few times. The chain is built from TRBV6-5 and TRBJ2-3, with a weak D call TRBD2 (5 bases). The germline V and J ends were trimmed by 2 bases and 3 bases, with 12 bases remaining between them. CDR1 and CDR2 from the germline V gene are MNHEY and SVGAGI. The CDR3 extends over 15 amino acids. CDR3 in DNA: TGTGCCAGCAGTTACCGGGGTGTCCCTACAGATACGCAGTATTTT. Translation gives CASSYRGVPTDTQYF.

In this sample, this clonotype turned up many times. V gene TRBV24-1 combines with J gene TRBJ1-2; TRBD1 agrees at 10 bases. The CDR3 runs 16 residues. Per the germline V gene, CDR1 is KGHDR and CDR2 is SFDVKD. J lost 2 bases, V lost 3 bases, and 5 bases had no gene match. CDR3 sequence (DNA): TGTGCCACCAGTGATCACGACAGGGGGCTAAACTATGGCTACACCTTC. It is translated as CATSDHDRGLNYGYTF.